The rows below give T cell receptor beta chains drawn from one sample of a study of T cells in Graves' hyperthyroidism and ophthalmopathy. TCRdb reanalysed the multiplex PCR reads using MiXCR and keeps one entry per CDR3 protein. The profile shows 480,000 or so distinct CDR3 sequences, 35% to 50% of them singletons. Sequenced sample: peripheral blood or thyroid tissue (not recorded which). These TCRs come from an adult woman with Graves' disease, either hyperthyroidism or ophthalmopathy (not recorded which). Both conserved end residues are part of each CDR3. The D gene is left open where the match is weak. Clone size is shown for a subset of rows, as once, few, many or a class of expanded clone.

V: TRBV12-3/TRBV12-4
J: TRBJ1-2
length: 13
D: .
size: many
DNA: TGTGCCAGCATGCTGGGTTTAGTAGATGGCTACACCTTC
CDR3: CASMLGLVDGYTF

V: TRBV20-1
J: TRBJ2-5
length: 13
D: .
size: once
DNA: TGCAGTGCCCGGGAGCGGCATCAAGAGACCCAGTACTTC
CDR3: CSARERHQETQYF

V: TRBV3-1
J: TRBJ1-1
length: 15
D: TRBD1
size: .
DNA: TGTGCCAGCAGCCAAGATCGTACAGGGGGCACTGAAGCTTTCTTT
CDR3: CASSQDRTGGTEAFF

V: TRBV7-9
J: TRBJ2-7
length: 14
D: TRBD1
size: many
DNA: TGTGCCAGCAGCCTCCGGGACAGGCCATACGAGCAGTACTTC
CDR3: CASSLRDRPYEQYF

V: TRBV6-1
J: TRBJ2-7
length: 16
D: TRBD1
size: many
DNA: TGTGCCAGCAGTGATGGTTCAGGGGGCACCTCCTTGGAGCAGTACTTC
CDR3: CASSDGSGGTSLEQYF

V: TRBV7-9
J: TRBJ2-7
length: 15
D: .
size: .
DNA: TGTGCCAGCAGCTTAGTCTCAGGGGAAGGGCACGAGCAGTACTTC
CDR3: CASSLVSGEGHEQYF

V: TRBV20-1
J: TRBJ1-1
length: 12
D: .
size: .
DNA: TGCAGAAAGGTCCGGGGGGGCACTGAAGCTTTCTTT
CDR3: CRKVRGGTEAFF

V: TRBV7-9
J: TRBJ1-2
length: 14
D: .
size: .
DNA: TGTGCCAGCAGCTCCGTCGGGGGCGACTATGGCTACACCTTC
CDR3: CASSSVGGDYGYTF

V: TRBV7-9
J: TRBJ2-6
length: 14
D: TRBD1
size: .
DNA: TGTGCCAGCAGCCGCCCGACAGGGGCGAACGTCCTGACTTTC
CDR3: CASSRPTGANVLTF

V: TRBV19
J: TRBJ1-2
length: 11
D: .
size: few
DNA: TGTGCCAGTAGTTATCTGGGAGGCTACACCTTC
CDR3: CASSYLGGYTF

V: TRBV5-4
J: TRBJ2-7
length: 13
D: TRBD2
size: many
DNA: TGTGCCAGCACCTCGACTAGCGGGAACGAGCAGTACTTC
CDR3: CASTSTSGNEQYF

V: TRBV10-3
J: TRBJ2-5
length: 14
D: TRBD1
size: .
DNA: TGTGCCATCAGACCGGGACAGGCGCAAGAGACCCAGTACTTC
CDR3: CAIRPGQAQETQYF

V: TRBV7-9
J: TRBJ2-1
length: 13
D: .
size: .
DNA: TGTGCCAGCAGCTTACAAGGGGCCAATGAGCAGTTCTTC
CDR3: CASSLQGANEQFF

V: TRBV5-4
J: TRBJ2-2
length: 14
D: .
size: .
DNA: TGTGCCAGCAGCCGAACAGGGAACACCGGGGAGGTGTTTTTT
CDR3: CASSRTGNTGEVFF

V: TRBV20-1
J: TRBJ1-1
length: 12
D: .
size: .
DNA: TGCAGTGGTGGGACTCAAAACACTGAAGCTTTCTTT
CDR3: CSGGTQNTEAFF

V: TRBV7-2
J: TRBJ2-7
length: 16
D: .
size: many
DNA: TGTGCCAGCAGCTTAGGCCAGGGTACTCCCTCCAACGAGCAGTACTTC
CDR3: CASSLGQGTPSNEQYF